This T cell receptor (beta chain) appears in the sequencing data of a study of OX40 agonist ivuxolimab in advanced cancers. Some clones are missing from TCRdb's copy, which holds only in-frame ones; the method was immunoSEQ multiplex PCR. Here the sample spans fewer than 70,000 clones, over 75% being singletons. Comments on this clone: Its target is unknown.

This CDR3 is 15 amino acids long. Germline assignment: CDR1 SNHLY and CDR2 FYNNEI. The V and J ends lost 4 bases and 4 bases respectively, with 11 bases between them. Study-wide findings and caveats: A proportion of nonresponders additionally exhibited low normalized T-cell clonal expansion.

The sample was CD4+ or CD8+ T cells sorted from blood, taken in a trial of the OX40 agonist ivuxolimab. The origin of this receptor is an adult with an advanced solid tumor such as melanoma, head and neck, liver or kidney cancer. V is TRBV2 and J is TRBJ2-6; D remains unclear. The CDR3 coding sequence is TGTGCCAGCAGTGGTAGCAAGGGAGGGGCCAACGTCCTGACTTTC. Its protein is CASSGSKGGANVLTF.